This TCR beta chain was recorded in a study of prognosis after radiotherapy for stage I lung cancer. Study context: Concurrent therapy with stereotactic body radiotherapy was given to no patient.

This CDR3 is 19 amino acids long. Germline loops: CDR1 MNHNY, CDR2 SVGAGI (reference sequence). Assessment by CT and PET/CT found all patients node-negative, and none had prior chemotherapy, radiotherapy or other malignancies. From genomic DNA, two-round multiplex PCR was used to amplify TCR beta CDR3. TRBV and TRBJ genes each had their own specific primers in first-round PCR. Primers of the universal type were employed in the second round of PCR. TCRdb recomputed calls from the multiplex PCR reads with MiXCR, one row per CDR3 protein. This table has tens of thousands of distinct CDR3 sequences, around 46% appearing once. With respect to this clonotype: Its ends do not fully match the called genes, so a read error is possible.

The source material was PBMCs, sampled before or after stereotactic body radiation therapy (not recorded which). The chain is built from TRBV6-6 and TRBJ2-6, with D perhaps TRBD1 or TRBD2 (6 bases each). The receptor was isolated from a donor of 50 years or more with non-small cell lung cancer. As DNA, the CDR3 is TGTGCCAGCAGTTACTCGCCGGTAGCGGATAGCTCTGGGGACAACGTACTGACTTTC. This codes for CASSYSPVADSSGDNVLTF.